The 10 T cell receptor beta chains below come from one sample, sequenced in a study of T cells in women clearing cervical HPV infection. Produced via immunoSEQ multiplex PCR; TCRdb's table is partial and in-frame only. Its table lists about 40,000 clones. Sequencing was carried out using blood buffy coat. These receptors all come from a woman between 18 and 70 years old with a cervical HPV16 infection that either progressed to CIN3+ or cleared (not recorded which).

About this clone: Read coverage stops 3 residues before the CDR3 terminus; the germline J gene supplies the remainder. J is TRBJ2-1 and V is TRBV19; TRBD2 is a possible D gene (6 bases). The CDR3 is 12 amino acids. Between the trimmed V and J ends, which lost 5 bases and 6 bases, there was a span of 8 bases. The germline gives CDR1 LNHDA, CDR2 SQIVND (reference sequence). The DNA read from the CDR3 is TGTGCCAGTAGTCCCGGGGGCAATGAG. Protein: CASSPGGNE. In full, the CDR3 is CASSPGGNEQFF.

Of note for this clone: The read stops 3 residues short of the end of the CDR3; the missing end is completed from the germline J gene. The chain couples TRBV18 to TRBJ2-3; 10 bases agree with TRBD2. Germline-derived CDR1 and CDR2 are KGHSH and LQKENI. The CDR3 consists of 18 residues. Here the CDR3 reads CASSVKTTGLAIKETQYF. The sequenced CDR3 bases are TGTGCCAGCTCCGTTAAAACGACGGGACTAGCGATTAAGGAGACG.

Note on this clone: Coverage ceases 3 residues before the CDR3 finishes, and the germline J gene fills in the end. The chain links TRBV18 to TRBJ1-2; D ambiguous. Germline V lookup: CDR1 KGHSH, CDR2 LQKENI. CDR3 length: 16 residues. The sequenced CDR3 bases are TGTGCCAGCTCGCGACTTCTAGCGGCCTCCTACAATGAC. Protein: CASSRLLAASYND. The CDR3 in its entirety is CASSRLLAASYNDYTF.

Concerning this clone: From the germline J gene comes the end of the CDR3, since the read stops 3 residues before it. The V and J genes are TRBV5-1 and TRBJ2-7; 10 bases line up with TRBD2. This CDR3 spans 15 amino acids. V lost 4 bases, J lost 4 bases, and 8 bases stayed unmatched. Germline-derived CDR1 and CDR2 are SGHRS and YFSETQ. Partial CDR3 DNA: TGCGCCAGCAGCACCCAAGCGGGAGGGTCGTACGAG. It translates to CASSTQAGGSYE. The full-length CDR3 reads as CASSTQAGGSYEQYF.

On this clone: The read gets to within 3 residues of the CDR3 end, and the germline J gene fills in the rest. The chain couples TRBV20-1 to TRBJ2-7; D ambiguous. V lost 5 bases to trimming and J lost 3 bases, with 11 bases between them. The CDR3 consists of 12 residues. Germline V lookup: CDR1 DFQATT, CDR2 SNEGSKA (reference sequence). CDR3 residues: CSAEKQSYEQYF. The covered CDR3 bases are TGCAGTGCTGAAAAACAGAGCTACGAG.

Points on this clone: Coverage ceases 3 residues before the CDR3 finishes, and the germline J gene fills in the end. J is TRBJ2-7 and V is TRBV19; a possible D gene is TRBD2 (6 bases). This CDR3 spans 13 amino acids. Trimming took off 4 bases at V and 1 base at J, with 8 bases between the two ends. Per the germline V gene, CDR1 is LNHDA and CDR2 is SQIVND (reference sequence). The sequenced part of the CDR3 DNA is TGTGCCAGTAGTAGGGGGGAGTCCTACGAG. Its protein is CASSRGESYE. The whole CDR3 sequence reads CASSRGESYEQYF.

A remark on this clone: The read ends 3 residues shy of where the CDR3 ends; the end is completed using the germline J gene. The chain uses TRBV19 and TRBJ1-5; D may be TRBD1 (5 bases). The CDR3 contains 16 residues. Germline lookup yields CDR1 LNHDA and CDR2 SQIVND (reference sequence). V was pared by 3 bases and J by 1 base, with 13 bases between. CDR3 sequence reads: CASSIGAAMSNQPQHF. The covered CDR3 bases are TGTGCCAGTAGTATTGGGGCAGCGATGAGCAATCAGCCC.

A word on this clone: The DNA ends 3 residues before the CDR3 does, and the rest of the CDR3 is filled in from the germline J gene. This chain connects TRBV19 to TRBJ2-4; 8 bases line up with TRBD2. Germline lookup yields CDR1 LNHDA and CDR2 SQIVND (reference sequence). This CDR3 has 15 residues. Incomplete CDR3 DNA: TGTGCCAGTAAGGGTACGGGGGGGCGCGTCTATGGT. It encodes CASKGTGGRVYG. The full CDR3 protein reads CASKGTGGRVYGQYF.

The CDR3 loop reads CASSFTGGEDSPLFF. The sequenced part of the CDR3 DNA is TGTGCCAGCAGCTTTACAGGGGGCGAGGATTCACCG. V gene TRBV11-2 combines with J gene TRBJ2-2; the match to TRBD1 covers 9 bases. The CDR3 end is not reached by the read, which stops 3 residues before it; the germline J gene fills it in. CDR1 and CDR2 from the germline V gene are SGHAT and FQNNGV. The CDR3 runs to 15 residues. The full variable domain, its missing parts supplied by reference TRBV11-2 and TRBJ2-2, is EAGVAQSPRYKIIEKRQSVAFWCNPISGHATLYWYQQILGQGPKLLIQFQNNGVVDDSQLPKDRFSAERLKGVDSTLKIQPAKLEDSAVYLCASSFTGGEDSPLFFGEGSRLTVL.

Concerning this clone: Read coverage stops 3 residues before the CDR3 terminus; the germline J gene supplies the remainder. The V and J genes are TRBV18 and TRBJ1-2, with D perhaps matching TRBD1 (6 bases). Germline V gene lookup returns CDR1 KGHSH and CDR2 LQKENI. The CDR3 runs to 14 residues. CDR3 region: CASSPPTGGSDYTF. CDR3 DNA, as far as it was read: TGTGCCAGCTCACCCCCGACGGGGGGCTCCGAC.